The 28 T cell receptor beta chains below all came from one sample that was sequenced in a study of CD4+ T cells in melanoma. Assay: immunoSEQ multiplex PCR; the TCRdb copy retains only in-frame clones and omits some. The sample includes over 15,000 clones, about four fifths of them seen just once. The specimen sequenced was cells from a culture (not recorded whether cultured in vitro). These receptors came from a human donor with melanoma.

The chain uses TRBV5-6 and TRBJ2-7, with D possibly matching TRBD1 (7 bases). CDR1 SGHDT and CDR2 YYEEEE come from the germline V gene. V was clipped by 4 bases and J by 11 bases, with 16 bases between them. The CDR3 loop spans 12 amino acids. Written as DNA, the CDR3 is TGTGCCAGCAGCACTGGTGACAGGGAGGAGTACTTC. It encodes CASSTGDREEYF.

In its sample, this clone was seen a few times. The chain carries TRBV5-4 and TRBJ1-2, with 9 bases lining up with TRBD1. From germline, CDR1 is SGHNT and CDR2 YYREEE (reference sequence). Losses at the gene ends were 4 bases for V and 8 bases for J; bases not matched to a gene: 12. The CDR3 length is 15 residues. The CDR3 bases are TGTGCCAGCAGCCTAGGGGACAGGGAGGTAGGAGGCTACACCTTC. Translation gives CASSLGDREVGGYTF.

CDR3 DNA: TGTGCCAGCAACGGACAGTGGAATTCACCCCTCCACTTT. Translated, it gives CASNGQWNSPLHF. V is TRBV11-1 and J is TRBJ1-6; tentatively, D is TRBD1 (6 bases). The V end lost 7 bases, the J end lost 7 bases, and 11 bases lay between the germline ends. Germline V gene sequence: CDR1 SGHAT, CDR2 FQDESV (reference sequence). CDR3 size: 13 residues.

The rearrangement uses TRBV4-2 and TRBJ2-3; possibly TRBD2 for D (5 bases). Trimming pared 6 bases from V and 2 bases from J, leaving 12 bases between. In germline, CDR1 is LGHNA, CDR2 YNFKEQ. The CDR3 consists of 14 residues. DNA of the CDR3: TGTGCCAGCAGACCTAGCACTTCCACAGATACGCAGTATTTT. This codes for CASRPSTSTDTQYF.

The V call is TRBV11-3, the J call TRBJ2-1; 11 bases fit TRBD2. Germline V gene sequence: CDR1 SGHNT, CDR2 YENEEA. This CDR3 has 15 amino acids. The V and J ends lost 5 bases and 8 bases, in that order; junction bases with no gene match: 8. The CDR3 bases are TGTGCCAGCAGCCCTAGACTAGCGGGGAGGGATGAGCAGTTCTTC. This codes for CASSPRLAGRDEQFF.

This clone appeared once. The V gene is TRBV2, the J gene TRBJ2-5, with D tentatively TRBD1 (5 bases). CDR3 length: 14 residues. The ends were cut back, 4 bases at V and 1 base at J, with 10 bases in the middle. Germline V gene sequence: CDR1 SNHLY, CDR2 FYNNEI. The CDR3: CASSATDSQETQYF. In DNA, the CDR3 is TGTGCCAGCAGTGCCACAGACAGCCAAGAGACCCAGTACTTC.

This chain joins TRBV9 and TRBJ2-2, with unresolved D. This CDR3 is 14 amino acids long. Between the trimmed V and J ends, which lost 0 bases and 6 bases, there was a span of 9 bases. Germline V gene lookup returns CDR1 SGDLS and CDR2 YYNGEE. The DNA of the CDR3 is TGTGCCAGCAGCGTAGGCGCGGCCCCCGGGGAGCTGTTTTTT. Protein product: CASSVGAAPGELFF.

The chain links TRBV6-4 to TRBJ1-1; D not certain. CDR3 length: 11 residues. Germline lookup yields CDR1 MRHNA and CDR2 SNTAGT. V lost 3 bases, J lost 5 bases, and 4 bases lay in between. In DNA, the CDR3 is TGTGCCAGCAGTGAAGGAACTGAAGCTTTCTTT. Residues: CASSEGTEAFF.

The V gene is TRBV15, the J gene TRBJ1-2; no clear D. The germline gives CDR1 LNHNV, CDR2 YYDKDF (reference sequence). The V end lost 1 base, the J end lost 4 bases, and 16 bases lay between the germline ends. The CDR3 loop spans 16 amino acids. CDR3 bases: TGTGCCACCAGCAGAGGGGGAGGCGGCGCTTCCTATGGCTACACCTTC. Translated: CATSRGGGGASYGYTF.

The sample holds a few counts of this clone. This chain links TRBV6-1 with TRBJ2-3, with D hard to call. Trimming pared 7 bases from V and 2 bases from J, leaving 10 bases between. The CDR3 length is 13 residues. In germline, CDR1 is MNHNS, CDR2 SASEGT. The CDR3 bases are TGTGCCAGCACCGGCCTGTACACAGATACGCAGTATTTT. This translates into CASTGLYTDTQYF.

This clone was detected a few times. The chain links TRBV6-1 to TRBJ1-2; no clear D gene. From germline, CDR1 is MNHNS and CDR2 SASEGT. The V end lost 10 bases, the J end lost 2 bases, and 17 bases lay between the germline ends. The CDR3 has 14 amino acids. The CDR3 DNA sequence: TGTGCCACCCTCCCATCCGGACGGAACTATGGCTACACCTTC. It translates to CATLPSGRNYGYTF.

The V gene is TRBV19, the J gene TRBJ1-1; maybe TRBD1 (6 bases). The CDR3 sequence is 12 residues long. Looked up from germline, CDR1 is LNHDA and CDR2 is SQIVND (reference sequence). Deletions cut 3 bases from V and 6 bases from J, with 8 bases between. In DNA form, the CDR3 reads TGTGCCAGTAGTATTGGGGGCGCTGAAGCTTTCTTT. This encodes CASSIGGAEAFF.

The chain has TRBV4-1 and TRBJ1-5; D is uncertain. Germline CDR1 and CDR2: MGHRA and YSYEKL. The CDR3 extends over 14 amino acids. V was cut by 3 bases and J by 2 bases, with 8 bases left in between. The CDR3: CASSHSVRNQPQHF. The CDR3 DNA reads TGCGCCAGCAGCCACAGTGTCCGCAATCAGCCCCAGCATTTT.

The chain carries TRBV6-5 and TRBJ1-2, with TRBD1 identical over 7 bases. The CDR3 has 13 residues. Germline V gene data show CDR1 as MNHEY and CDR2 as SVGAGI. Trimming at V came to 8 bases and at J to 2 bases, leaving 5 bases not matched to a gene. The CDR3 loop is CASSRQGNYGYTF. The CDR3 DNA follows: TGTGCCAGCTCGAGACAGGGCAACTATGGCTACACCTTC.

The gene calls are TRBV11-2 and TRBJ1-1; D remains unclear. Trimming cost V 1 base and J 3 bases, with 15 bases left between them. CDR1 SGHAT and CDR2 FQNNGV come from the germline V gene. The CDR3 contains 16 residues. This CDR3 reads CASSLVSRAAYTEAFF. CDR3 coding DNA: TGTGCCAGCAGCTTAGTTAGTCGAGCAGCCTACACTGAAGCTTTCTTT. Full variable domain (missing parts from reference TRBV11-2 and TRBJ1-1): EAGVAQSPRYKIIEKRQSVAFWCNPISGHATLYWYQQILGQGPKLLIQFQNNGVVDDSQLPKDRFSAERLKGVDSTLKIQPAKLEDSAVYLCASSLVSRAAYTEAFFGQGTRLTVV.

This rearrangement joins TRBV11-2 to TRBJ2-2, with D perhaps TRBD2 (7 bases). This CDR3 contains 16 residues. CDR1 is SGHAT and CDR2 is FQNNGV in the germline V gene. V shed 3 bases and J shed 5 bases, with 16 bases lying between them. The CDR3 sequence: CASSFYRGGATGELFF. The CDR3 region has the DNA TGTGCCAGCAGCTTCTATAGGGGGGGCGCGACCGGGGAGCTGTTTTTT.

The chain links TRBV7-2 to TRBJ1-2, with D perhaps TRBD1 (5 bases). V was pared by 1 base and J by 3 bases, with 12 bases between. This CDR3 is built from 15 residues. CDR1 is SGHTA, CDR2 FQGNSA, per germline. This chain's CDR3 is CASSLGSGLDYGYTF. The CDR3 region has the DNA TGTGCCAGCAGCTTAGGTTCAGGGTTGGACTATGGCTACACCTTC.

The CDR3 spells CASSDMVQGPMNTEAFF. The CDR3 nucleotides read TGTGCCAGCTCGGATATGGTCCAGGGGCCCATGAACACTGAAGCTTTCTTT. The chain joins TRBV18 to TRBJ1-1; D perhaps matches TRBD1 (6 bases). The germline gives CDR1 KGHSH, CDR2 LQKENI. V dropped 6 bases and J dropped 0 bases, with 20 bases sitting between them. This CDR3 is 17 amino acids long.

The chain joins TRBV5-1 to TRBJ2-3; D may correspond to TRBD1 or TRBD2 (5 bases each). Germline CDR1 is SGHRS and CDR2 is YFSETQ. The CDR3 is made up of 14 amino acids. Trimming cost V 4 bases and J 4 bases, with 13 bases left between them. CDR3 protein: CASSRSRGADTQYF. Here the CDR3 DNA reads TGCGCCAGCAGCCGGAGCCGAGGGGCAGATACGCAGTATTTT.

This chain joins TRBV4-1 and TRBJ2-5; D perhaps matches TRBD2 (5 bases). CDR3 length: 14 amino acids. V gave up 1 base and J gave up 1 base, with 7 bases separating them. From germline, CDR1 is MGHRA and CDR2 YSYEKL. The CDR3 sequence is CASSQGRTQETQYF. CDR3 nucleotide sequence: TGCGCCAGCAGCCAAGGGAGGACCCAAGAGACCCAGTACTTC.

This rearrangement joins TRBV7-3 to TRBJ2-3, with 14 bases that match TRBD2. CDR1 is SGHTA, CDR2 FQGTGA, per germline. This CDR3 is built from 15 residues. Losses at the gene ends were 5 bases for V and 4 bases for J; bases not matched to a gene: 2. The DNA of the CDR3 is TGTGCCAGCAGCCCGACTAGCGGGGGGGCAGATACGCAGTATTTT. This gives the protein CASSPTSGGADTQYF.

V gene TRBV19 combines with J gene TRBJ1-2; the D is unclear. Trimming shortened V by 6 bases and J by 5 bases, and 13 bases separated the two germline ends. Germline CDR1 reads LNHDA; CDR2 reads SQIVND (reference sequence). This CDR3 region has 13 residues. The CDR3 reads CASSADSDYGYTF. CDR3 DNA sequence: TGTGCCAGTAGCGCAGACTCGGATTATGGCTACACCTTC. Full variable domain (rest looked up from reference TRBV19 and TRBJ1-2): DGGITQSPKYLFRKEGQNVTLSCEQNLNHDAMYWYRQDPGQGLRLIYYSQIVNDFQKGDIAEGYSVSREKKESFPLTVTSAQKNPTAFYLCASSADSDYGYTFGSGTRLTVV.

As for this clone: Other nucleotide sequences from this sample produce the same CDR3. J is TRBJ2-2 and V is TRBV7-3; TRBD1 is a possible D gene (5 bases). Trimming pared 5 bases from V and 5 bases from J, leaving 12 bases between. Germline loops: CDR1 SGHTA, CDR2 FQGTGA. This CDR3 spans 14 amino acids. The CDR3 DNA is TGTGCCAGCAGCGCAGTAGGGGAAACCGGGGAGCTGTTTTTT. Amino acid sequence: CASSAVGETGELFF.

The rearrangement links TRBV7-2 to TRBJ2-3, with TRBD2 identical over 7 bases. The germline V gene encodes CDR1 SGHTA and CDR2 FQGNSA. The CDR3 covers 14 residues. V was clipped by 0 bases and J by 4 bases; unmatched bases: 1. CDR3 bases: TGTGCCAGCAGCTTAGCGGGGGGGTCAGATACGCAGTATTTT. Protein sequence: CASSLAGGSDTQYF.

The chain uses TRBV4-2 and TRBJ1-1; 7 bases align to TRBD1. After removal of 1 base from V and 10 bases from J, the junction contained 3 bases not matched to a gene. The CDR3 is 12 residues long. CDR1 and CDR2 from the germline V gene are LGHNA and YNFKEQ. The chain's CDR3 is CASSQGTGGAFF. CDR3 in DNA: TGTGCCAGCAGCCAAGGGACAGGCGGAGCTTTCTTT.

This clone was picked up one time. The genes are TRBV19 and TRBJ1-4, with D tentatively TRBD1 (5 bases). CDR3 length equals 16 residues. Germline V CDR1 and CDR2: LNHDA, SQIVND (reference sequence). Trimming took 3 bases from V and 4 from J, leaving 15 bases between them. The CDR3 reads CASSIIQTAFNEKLFF. DNA for the CDR3: TGTGCCAGTAGTATCATTCAGACAGCCTTTAATGAAAAACTGTTTTTT.

The CDR3, as DNA: TGCAGCGCCCAGGGGGGCATTGAAGCTTTCTTT. Encoded protein: CSAQGGIEAFF. The chain employs TRBV29-1 and TRBJ1-1, with 7 bases fitting TRBD1. Germline V gene data show CDR1 as SQVTM and CDR2 as ANQGSEA. CDR3 length equals 11 residues. V gave up 7 bases and J gave up 7 bases; unmatched junction bases: 6.

The chain couples TRBV5-1 to TRBJ1-1; unclear D gene. Germline assignment: CDR1 SGHRS and CDR2 YFSETQ. This CDR3 has 14 residues. V was shortened by 0 bases and J by 1 base, with 7 bases between the two germline ends. The CDR3 here is CASSLGGRNTEAFF. Here the CDR3 DNA reads TGCGCCAGCAGCTTGGGAGGGAGGAACACTGAAGCTTTCTTT.